This TCR beta chain was retrieved from a study of T cells after yellow fever vaccination. Study observations and caveats: Researchers report a weaker secondary response that nonetheless peaked faster, day 5 versus 15. Clonotype sharing between CD4 and CD8 compartments was small.

The V gene's germline CDR1 is SGHTA and CDR2 FQGNSA. CDR3 size: 15 residues. Trimming cost V 5 bases and J 5 bases; bases outside gene matches: 8. Conversion of TCR transcripts into cDNA relied on 5'RACE template switching, which added a universal primer site and UMIs. A single record per CDR3 protein comes from TCRdb applying MiXCR to the 5' RACE reads. This table has 300,000 to 400,000 distinct CDR3 sequences, more than 5.5% appearing once. At least ten counts were recorded for this clonotype. What it recognizes is unknown. The clonotype was recovered from a man aged 30 to 39 who received the YFV17D yellow fever vaccine. The chain combines TRBV7-2 with TRBJ2-1, with 8 bases identical to TRBD1. The sample was PBMCs, taken 5 days after the yellow fever booster vaccination. The CDR3 DNA reads as TGTGCCAGCAGCCCTCGCTCAGGGGGCCACAATGAGCAGTTCTTC. This sequence encodes CASSPRSGGHNEQFF.